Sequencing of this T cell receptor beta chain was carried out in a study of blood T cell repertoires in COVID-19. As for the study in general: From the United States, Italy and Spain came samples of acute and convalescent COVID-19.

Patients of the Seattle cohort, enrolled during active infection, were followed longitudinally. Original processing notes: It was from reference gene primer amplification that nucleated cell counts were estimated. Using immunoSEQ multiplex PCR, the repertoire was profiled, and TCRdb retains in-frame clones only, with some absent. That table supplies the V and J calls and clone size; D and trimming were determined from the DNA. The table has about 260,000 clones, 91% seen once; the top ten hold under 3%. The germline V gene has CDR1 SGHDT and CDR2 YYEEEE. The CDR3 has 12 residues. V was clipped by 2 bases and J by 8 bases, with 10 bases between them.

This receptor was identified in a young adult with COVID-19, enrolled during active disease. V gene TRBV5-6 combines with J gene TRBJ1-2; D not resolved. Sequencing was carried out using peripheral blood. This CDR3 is CASSFRGGGYTF. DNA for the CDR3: TGTGCCAGCAGCTTCAGAGGAGGCGGCTACACCTTC.